Below are 5 T cell receptor beta chains sequenced from a single sample in a study of neurological immune-mediated disorders. A single record per CDR3 protein comes from TCRdb applying MiXCR to the 5' RACE reads. This table has around 25,000 distinct CDR3 sequences, 10% to 15% appearing once. The sample comprised PBMCs. The receptors originated from a woman aged 40 to 49 with HTLV-1-associated myelopathy (HAM/TSP).

This clonotype rates as medium-sized. In nucleotides, the CDR3 is TGCGCCAGCAGCTTGGCCCAGGGTTCCGACACTGAAGCTTTCTTT. Translated: CASSLAQGSDTEAFF. The V gene is TRBV5-1, the J gene TRBJ1-1; possibly TRBD1 for D (5 bases). CDR3 length: 15 amino acids. Trimming removed 0 bases at V and 3 bases at J, with 12 bases between. Germline values: CDR1 SGHRS, CDR2 YFSETQ.

This clonotype was seen repeatedly, ten times or more. The chain couples TRBV5-5 to TRBJ2-3, with 7 bases that match TRBD2. V was pared by 4 bases and J by 8 bases, with 13 bases of the junction left unmatched. Germline assignment: CDR1 SGHKS and CDR2 YYEKEE (reference sequence). This CDR3 contains 15 residues. The CDR3 protein is CASSPGVAGPGTQYF. In nucleotides, the CDR3 is TGTGCCAGCAGCCCCGGGGTAGCGGGTCCGGGTACGCAGTATTTT.

This clonotype has ten or more counts. In DNA form, the CDR3 reads TGCAGTGCTAGAGGAAGTAGGACAGGGAATGGCTACACCTTC. This codes for CSARGSRTGNGYTF. The genes are TRBV20-1 and TRBJ1-2; 8 bases are a match to TRBD1. The J segment lost 6 bases and the V segment lost 1 base, leaving 7 bases of the junction unmatched. Germline V lookup: CDR1 DFQATT, CDR2 SNEGSKA (reference sequence). CDR3 size: 14 residues.

This clonotype was observed at least ten times. V is TRBV7-8 and J is TRBJ2-3; D is perhaps TRBD2 (6 bases). Germline lookup yields CDR1 SGHVS and CDR2 FQNEAQ. The V and J ends lost 1 base and 5 bases respectively, with 13 bases between them. The CDR3 covers 15 residues. CDR3 sequence reads: CASSLDVGGIDTQYF. DNA of the CDR3: TGTGCCAGCAGCTTAGATGTGGGGGGTATAGATACGCAGTATTTT.

This clonotype was recorded at least ten times. The chain has TRBV10-3 and TRBJ1-1, with TRBD1 matching over 8 bases. CDR1 and CDR2 from the germline V gene are ENHRY and SYGVKD. Germline trimming cut 3 bases from V and 0 bases from J; bases unmatched to any gene: 6. The CDR3 is made up of 16 amino acids. This chain's CDR3 is CAISDPDRGMNTEAFF. The DNA for the CDR3 is TGTGCCATCAGTGACCCCGACAGGGGAATGAACACTGAAGCTTTCTTT.